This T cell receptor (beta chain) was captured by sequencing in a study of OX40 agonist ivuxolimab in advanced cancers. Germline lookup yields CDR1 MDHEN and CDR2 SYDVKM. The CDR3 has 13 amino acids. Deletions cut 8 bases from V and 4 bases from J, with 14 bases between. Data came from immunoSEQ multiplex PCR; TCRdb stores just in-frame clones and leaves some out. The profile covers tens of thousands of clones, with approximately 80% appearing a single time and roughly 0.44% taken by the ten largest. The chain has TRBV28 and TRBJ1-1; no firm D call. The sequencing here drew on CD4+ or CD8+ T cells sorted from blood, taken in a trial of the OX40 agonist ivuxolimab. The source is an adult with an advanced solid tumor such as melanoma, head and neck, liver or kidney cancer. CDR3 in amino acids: CASLRRSPTEAFF. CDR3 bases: TGTGCCAGCCTTCGACGTTCCCCCACTGAAGCTTTCTTT.